The sequence of this TCR beta chain was determined in a study of CD8 T cells in Susac syndrome. RNA totalling roughly 0.45 to 1 ug underwent reverse transcription with random hexamers. MiXCR was run by TCRdb on the immunoSEQ multiplex PCR reads, yielding one entry per CDR3 protein. The sample has roughly 130,000 distinct CDR3 sequences; around 96% are singletons. This CDR3 comprises 14 residues. V was trimmed by 6 bases and J by 10 bases, leaving 22 bases between them. Germline loops: CDR1 SQVTM, CDR2 ANQGSEA. The TCR comes from a human donor with multiple sclerosis. The rearrangement links TRBV29-1 to TRBJ2-1, with D possibly TRBD1 on 7 matching bases. What was sequenced was CD4+ T cells from PBMCs. CDR3 residues: CSVPQGRIGGEQFF. For the CDR3, the DNA is TGCAGCGTACCACAGGGGAGGATTGGTGGAGAGCAGTTCTTC.